This T cell receptor (beta chain) was found in a study of Graves' ophthalmopathy and Graves' hyperthyroidism. This CDR3 has 14 amino acids. With 4 bases clipped from V and 7 bases from J, the junction kept 9 bases outside the gene matches. In germline, CDR1 is SEHNR, CDR2 FQNEAQ (reference sequence). This clonotype showed up many times. Amplified material comprised TCR beta CDR3 regions derived from RNA transcripts. The authors performed first-round RT-PCR with HTBI primers and then a second-round multiplex PCR. TCRdb reprocessed the multiplex PCR reads via MiXCR and lists one record per CDR3 protein. The data hold about 550,000 distinct CDR3 sequences, with 39% observed a single time.

The TCR comes from an adult man with Graves' hyperthyroidism. The chain employs TRBV7-9 and TRBJ2-5, with 7 bases fitting TRBD1. Sequencing was performed on peripheral blood or thyroid tissue (not recorded which). CDR3 loop: CASSSPTGLGTQYF. CDR3 bases: TGTGCCAGCAGCTCTCCGACAGGGCTGGGGACCCAGTACTTC.